Described below is a single TCR beta chain sequence and its context. This specimen comes from a study of blood T cell repertoires in COVID-19. At the level of the study: COVID-19 samples, acute and convalescent, were from the United States, Italy and Spain. Sources were T cells, B-cell-depleted T cells, or PBMCs; the material itself was cDNA or gDNA.

Per the germline V gene, CDR1 is LNHDA and CDR2 is SQIVND (reference sequence). V was pared by 9 bases and J by 0 bases, with 11 bases of the junction left unmatched. CDR3 size: 15 residues. Authors' processing steps: Reference gene primer amplification in the assay estimated nucleated cell counts. Measured with immunoSEQ multiplex PCR; TCRdb has only the in-frame clones, and not every one. Clonal size and the V and J genes are those of that table, whereas D and trimming came from the DNA. This sample carries 80,000 to 100,000 clones, around three quarters of them seen once, and the ten largest clones take around 9%.

The chain recombines TRBV19 with TRBJ2-7, with 7 bases identical to TRBD2. Sequenced input: peripheral blood. The TCR originated in a man aged 45-60 years who had recovered from COVID-19. CDR3 bases: TGTGCCAGCCGCCGGGGGGTTAGCGCCTCCTACGAGCAGTACTTC. Protein product: CASRRGVSASYEQYF.